The clone carrying this T cell receptor (beta chain) has at least ten counts. Its antigen is currently unknown. MiXCR, applied by TCRdb to the 5' RACE reads, yields one record per CDR3 protein. Of 200,000 to 250,000 distinct CDR3 sequences in the sample, roughly 10% are singletons; the top ten hold 21%. The data derive from a study of CD8 T cells in ankylosing spondylitis. The V gene's germline CDR1 is SGHTA and CDR2 FQGNSA. The length of the CDR3 is 14 residues. The ends were cut back, 1 base at V and 4 bases at J, with 9 bases in the middle. Regarding the study as a whole: Those disease-linked clones were CD8+; they were also relatively rare in peripheral blood.

The receptor was derived from a male donor with ankylosing spondylitis or in good health (not recorded which). Material: blood, either unsorted or a sorted T cell fraction (not recorded which). The V call is TRBV7-2, the J call TRBJ2-3, with no clear D. CDR3 DNA sequence: TGTGCCAGCAGCTTAGATCCGGGCTCAGATACGCAGTATTTT. It specifies CASSLDPGSDTQYF. Together with reference TRBV7-2 and TRBJ2-3, the CDR3 gives the full variable domain: GAGVSQSPSNKVTEKGKDVELRCDPISGHTALYWYRQSLGQGLEFLIYFQGNSAPDKSGLPSDRFSAERTGGSVSTLTIQRTQQEDSAVYLCASSLDPGSDTQYFGPGTRLTVL.